This entry concerns a single TCR beta chain. Antigen specificity is unknown. Assay: immunoSEQ multiplex PCR; the TCRdb copy retains only in-frame clones and omits some. The sample has roughly 61,000 clones, more than 80% seen once. This CDR3 comprises 15 residues. Germline values: CDR1 LNHDA, CDR2 SQIVND (reference sequence). The ends were cut back, 1 base at V and 4 bases at J, with 11 bases in the middle. The data stem from a study of OX40 agonist ivuxolimab in advanced cancers. Overall study context: Administration of intravenous ivuxolimab to patients occurred every 2 weeks at 0.01 to 10 mg/kg. From 23 to 79 years was the age range, with a mean of 60 years, and around 84% were male. Allowance was made for prior anti-PD-1, anti-PD-L1 or anti-CTLA-4 therapy, and roughly 40% had some.

Study outcomes and limitations: Clonal expansion from baseline to week 6 occurred in both CD4+ and CD8+ T cells.

The input for sequencing was CD4+ or CD8+ T cells sorted from blood, taken in a trial of the OX40 agonist ivuxolimab. This sequence joins TRBV19 and TRBJ2-1; D may be TRBD1 or TRBD2 (6 bases each). This receptor was obtained from an adult with an advanced solid tumor such as melanoma, head and neck, liver or kidney cancer. The CDR3 loop is CASSIGGAPYNEQFF. The DNA of the CDR3 is TGTGCCAGTAGTATAGGGGGGGCACCTTACAATGAGCAGTTCTTC.